Each of the 30 T cell receptor beta chains below was sequenced from the same sample in a study of T cell responses to AZD1222 COVID-19 vaccine. Using immunoSEQ multiplex PCR, the repertoire was profiled, and TCRdb retains in-frame clones only, with some absent. The sample consists of approximately 130,000 clones, over 85% of them appearing once. The material was peripheral blood, obtained on day 0 of AZD1222 vaccination. The receptors originated from an adult in good health.

The chain employs TRBV18 and TRBJ2-4; a possible D gene is TRBD1 (7 bases). The CDR3 spans 15 residues. The germline V gene encodes CDR1 KGHSH and CDR2 LQKENI. Trimming stripped 3 bases from V and 4 bases from J, with 13 bases between. The CDR3 DNA sequence: TGTGCCAGCTCACCCCCGACAGGGAGGAAAAACATTCAGTACTTC. Encoded protein: CASSPPTGRKNIQYF.

This clone was picked up one time. The rearrangement uses TRBV4-2 and TRBJ1-5; a possible D gene is TRBD1 (5 bases). V was trimmed by 0 bases and J by 0 bases, leaving 9 bases between them. The CDR3 runs to 16 residues. The germline gives CDR1 LGHNA, CDR2 YNFKEQ. CDR3: CASSQDDRYSNQPQHF. The CDR3 DNA sequence: TGTGCCAGCAGCCAAGATGACAGATATAGCAATCAGCCCCAGCATTTT.

V and J are TRBV3-1 (or the pseudogene TRBV3-2) and TRBJ2-7; D not resolved. The CDR3 spans 14 residues. V was clipped by 4 bases and J by 3 bases, with 13 bases between them. Germline CDR1 is LGHDT and CDR2 is YNNKEL (reference sequence). The CDR3 spells CASSPRTGNYEQYF. As DNA, the CDR3 is TGTGCCAGCAGCCCTCGGACGGGTAACTACGAGCAGTACTTC.

V usage is TRBV18 and J usage is TRBJ2-4, with unresolved D. Trimming took 4 bases from V and 1 from J, leaving 14 bases between them. The CDR3 is 16 residues long. Germline assignment: CDR1 KGHSH and CDR2 LQKENI. CDR3 coding DNA: TGTGCCAGCTCACTACTTATGTACTCGGCCAAAAACATTCAGTACTTC. Translating it yields CASSLLMYSAKNIQYF.

This clone was recorded only once. This sample includes further DNA sequences coding for the same CDR3. The chain uses TRBV7-2 and TRBJ1-5; D is ambiguous. Looked up from germline, CDR1 is SGHTA and CDR2 is FQGNSA. The CDR3 totals 13 residues. V was cut by 2 bases and J by 5 bases, with 7 bases left in between. CDR3 in amino acids: CASSLSGDQPQHF. CDR3 coding DNA: TGTGCCAGCAGCTTATCCGGAGATCAGCCCCAGCATTTT.

This rearrangement joins TRBV3-1 (or the pseudogene TRBV3-2) to TRBJ2-3; D call uncertain. Germline V CDR1 and CDR2: LGHDT, YNNKEL (reference sequence). The CDR3 loop spans 14 amino acids. Trimming pared 0 bases from V and 2 bases from J, leaving 6 bases between. CDR3 in DNA: TGTGCCAGCAGCCAAGAGACCTACACAGATACGCAGTATTTT. Protein: CASSQETYTDTQYF.

In the case of this clone: The germline gene is not matched at one end of the junction; a read error may be the cause. The CDR3 DNA reads TGTGCTAGCAGCCTCAGGGGTTGGGGCAATGAGCAGTTCTTC. Encoded protein: CASSLRGWGNEQFF. This chain joins TRBV7-7 and TRBJ2-1; a possible D gene is TRBD1 (6 bases). This CDR3 region has 14 residues. Germline assignment: CDR1 SSHAT and CDR2 FNYEAQ (reference sequence).

V usage is TRBV28 and J usage is TRBJ1-5; the D is unclear. Per the germline V gene, CDR1 is MDHEN and CDR2 is SYDVKM. Trimming took 6 bases from V and 7 from J, leaving 16 bases between them. The CDR3 consists of 14 residues. DNA for the CDR3: TGTGCCAGCAGGTATACGGGTTTTGGGCAGCCCCAGCATTTT. Protein sequence: CASRYTGFGQPQHF.

The chain recombines TRBV12-3 or TRBV12-4 with TRBJ2-2; D ambiguous. Between the trimmed V and J ends, which lost 8 bases and 5 bases, there was a span of 9 bases. The CDR3 consists of 12 residues. The DNA for the CDR3 is TGTGCCAGCGGCATGGGGACCGGGGAGCTGTTTTTT. Amino acid sequence: CASGMGTGELFF.

The chain combines TRBV5-5 with TRBJ2-7; no definite D call. The CDR3 length is 14 residues. Germline V gene sequence: CDR1 SGHKS, CDR2 YYEKEE (reference sequence). The V gene lost 2 bases and the J gene lost 3 bases, with 12 bases spanning the gap. The CDR3 protein is CASSLRQHYYEQYF. The CDR3 DNA is TGTGCCAGCAGCTTACGGCAGCACTACTACGAGCAGTACTTC.

The chain has TRBV7-2 and TRBJ1-1; no clear D gene. With 3 bases removed from V and 0 bases from J, the gap between germline ends came to 5 bases. In germline, CDR1 is SGHTA, CDR2 FQGNSA. The CDR3 extends over 13 amino acids. The CDR3 sequence: CASSLSMNTEAFF. In nucleotides, the CDR3 is TGTGCCAGCAGCTTGAGTATGAACACTGAAGCTTTCTTT.

The chain carries TRBV7-2 and TRBJ1-1; D gene ambiguous. V lost 3 bases to trimming and J lost 5 bases, with 10 bases between them. Germline loops: CDR1 SGHTA, CDR2 FQGNSA. The CDR3 consists of 13 residues. The DNA for the CDR3 is TGTGCCAGCAGCTTTAAGGTTAGGACTGAAGCTTTCTTT. Its protein is CASSFKVRTEAFF.

The V and J genes are TRBV30 and TRBJ2-5; 9 nucleotides match TRBD2. Germline CDR1 and CDR2: GTSNPN and SVGIG (reference sequence). Trimming took 0 bases from V and 5 from J; bases not matched to a gene: 10. The CDR3 contains 16 residues. This CDR3 is CAWSVRGVAGGETQYF. Written as DNA, the CDR3 is TGTGCCTGGAGTGTACGGGGCGTCGCGGGGGGGGAGACCCAGTACTTC.

The V gene is TRBV13, the J gene TRBJ2-7; 11 nucleotides line up with TRBD2. The CDR3 contains 20 residues. The germline V gene encodes CDR1 PRHDT and CDR2 FYEKMQ (reference sequence). The V gene end was trimmed by 5 bases and the J gene end by 3 bases; junction bases not matched to a gene: 21. The CDR3 protein is CASSQTSLGLAGSPVYEQYF. CDR3 DNA: TGTGCCAGCAGCCAAACTAGCCTCGGACTAGCGGGTTCTCCTGTCTACGAGCAGTACTTC.

The chain joins TRBV6-6 to TRBJ1-5, with D perhaps matching TRBD1 (6 bases). There are 16 residues in the CDR3. The V gene lost 5 bases and the J gene lost 4 bases, with 18 bases spanning the gap. The V gene's germline CDR1 is MNHNY and CDR2 SVGAGI (reference sequence). The CDR3 reads CASSSDARGGNQPQHF. CDR3 in DNA: TGTGCCAGCAGTAGTGATGCCAGGGGAGGTAATCAGCCCCAGCATTTT.

This chain connects TRBV27 to TRBJ2-1; the D gene could be TRBD1 or TRBD2 (6 bases each). Trimming cost V 4 bases and J 3 bases, with 16 bases left between them. The CDR3 spans 16 residues. CDR1 is MNHEY, CDR2 SMNVEV, per germline (reference sequence). The CDR3: CASSSIGGLVYNEQFF. CDR3 sequence (DNA): TGTGCCAGCAGTTCCATAGGGGGGTTAGTCTACAATGAGCAGTTCTTC.

The J gene is TRBJ1-3, the V gene TRBV7-9; D uncertain. V was pared by 7 bases and J by 0 bases, with 7 bases between. This CDR3 has 13 amino acids. The germline V gene has CDR1 SEHNR and CDR2 FQNEAQ (reference sequence). The CDR3 spells CASNPSSGNTIYF. In nucleotides, the CDR3 is TGTGCCAGCAACCCCAGCTCTGGAAACACCATATATTTT.

This chain uses TRBV16 with TRBJ2-1, with D unclear. This CDR3 is built from 15 residues. CDR1 KGHSY and CDR2 FQNENV come from the germline V gene. Trimming took 0 bases from V and 0 from J, leaving 6 bases between them. The CDR3: CASSQSVSSYNEQFF. The CDR3 region has the DNA TGTGCCAGCAGCCAATCGGTCAGCTCCTACAATGAGCAGTTCTTC.

About this clone: This same CDR3 is encoded by further DNA sequences in the sample. This chain joins TRBV12-5 and TRBJ1-1; no definite D call. Deletions cut 5 bases from V and 1 base from J, with 2 bases between. CDR3 length equals 11 residues. Germline lookup yields CDR1 LGHNT and CDR2 FRNRAP. The CDR3 DNA sequence: TGTGCTAGTGGTCAGAACACTGAAGCTTTCTTT. It is translated as CASGQNTEAFF.

V and J are TRBV12-3 or TRBV12-4 and TRBJ2-3; no clear D. The CDR3 length is 12 residues. V was trimmed by 3 bases and J by 6 bases, leaving 7 bases between them. CDR3: CASSFEEDTQYF. CDR3 nucleotides: TGTGCCAGCAGTTTCGAGGAGGATACGCAGTATTTT.

This chain joins TRBV3-1 (or the pseudogene TRBV3-2) and TRBJ1-5; D remains unclear. V lost 3 bases and J lost 7, with 10 bases in between. Germline V CDR1 and CDR2: LGHDT, YNNKEL (reference sequence). This CDR3 comprises 13 residues. CDR3 nucleotide sequence: TGTGCCAGCAGCCAGGGAGGAGTACAGCCCCAGCATTTT. Amino acid sequence: CASSQGGVQPQHF.

This chain uses TRBV5-6 with TRBJ1-4, with 8 bases fitting TRBD1. Germline V CDR1 and CDR2: SGHDT, YYEEEE. CDR3 length: 16 residues. Losses at the gene ends were 4 bases for V and 4 bases for J; bases not matched to a gene: 9. This CDR3 reads CASSTGQGAGNEKLFF. The CDR3 DNA sequence: TGTGCCAGCAGCACCGGACAGGGCGCCGGTAATGAAAAACTGTTTTTT.

The chain is built from TRBV7-3 and TRBJ2-1, with D perhaps matching TRBD1 or TRBD2 (5 bases each). The V end was cut by 5 bases, the J end by 4 bases, with 15 bases between. Germline V CDR1 and CDR2: SGHTA, FQGTGA. The CDR3 sequence is 15 residues long. CDR3 sequence: CASSHNPGPYNEQFF. The CDR3 DNA sequence: TGTGCCAGCAGCCATAATCCGGGACCTTACAATGAGCAGTTCTTC.

The chain has TRBV7-8 and TRBJ2-3, with a weak D call TRBD1 (6 bases). V shed 5 bases and J shed 0 bases, with 18 bases lying between them. CDR1 and CDR2 from the germline V gene are SGHVS and FQNEAQ. The CDR3 extends over 17 amino acids. This CDR3 is CASSTLGTTASTDTQYF. The CDR3 coding sequence is TGTGCCAGCAGCACACTCGGGACAACCGCTAGCACAGATACGCAGTATTTT.

The chain has TRBV5-1 and TRBJ1-1; D gene uncertain. This CDR3 region has 14 residues. Germline V CDR1 and CDR2: SGHRS, YFSETQ. The V end lost 4 bases, the J end lost 0 bases, and 10 bases lay between the germline ends. This chain's CDR3 is CASSPVEVNTEAFF. The CDR3 nucleotides read TGCGCCAGCAGCCCGGTTGAGGTGAACACTGAAGCTTTCTTT.

This clone was counted a single time. The rearrangement links TRBV5-1 to TRBJ2-1; a weak D match, TRBD2 (6 bases). With 0 bases removed from V and 7 bases from J, the gap between germline ends came to 14 bases. CDR3 length: 15 residues. Per germline, CDR1 SGHRS and CDR2 YFSETQ. CDR3 nucleotide sequence: TGCGCCAGCAGCTTGGTAGTAGCGGCCCGGAATGAGCAGTTCTTC. Amino acids: CASSLVVAARNEQFF.

The CDR3 region is CASSDQQGAGNTIYF. CDR3 DNA: TGTGCCAGCAGTGATCAGCAGGGTGCCGGAAACACCATATATTTT. The chain combines TRBV6-1 with TRBJ1-3; D possibly corresponds to TRBD1 (5 bases). Germline V gives CDR1 MNHNS, CDR2 SASEGT. Trimming removed 3 bases at V and 4 bases at J, with 13 bases between. There are 15 residues in the CDR3.

The chain joins TRBV6-5 to TRBJ1-5; D ambiguous. The V end was cut by 4 bases, the J end by 0 bases, with 10 bases between. This CDR3 contains 15 residues. Per the germline V gene, CDR1 is MNHEY and CDR2 is SVGAGI. CDR3 DNA: TGTGCCAGCAGTTTATACGGATATAGCAATCAGCCCCAGCATTTT. Encoded protein: CASSLYGYSNQPQHF.

The J gene is TRBJ2-1, the V gene TRBV13; 7 bases are shared with TRBD1. Germline V gene data show CDR1 as PRHDT and CDR2 as FYEKMQ (reference sequence). V was pared by 5 bases and J by 3 bases, with 4 bases of the junction left unmatched. The length of the CDR3 is 14 residues. CDR3 DNA sequence: TGTGCCAGCAGCCACGACAGGGACTACAATGAGCAGTTCTTC. As protein: CASSHDRDYNEQFF.

DNA for the CDR3: TGCGCCTCCACCCTTTCCCGCGGCACTGAAGCTTTCTTT. It translates to CASTLSRGTEAFF. V is TRBV4-1 and J is TRBJ1-1; D is ambiguous. Germline CDR1 and CDR2: MGHRA and YSYEKL. CDR3 length equals 13 residues. With 11 bases removed from V and 4 bases from J, the gap between germline ends came to 17 bases.